Listed below are T cell receptor beta chains from one sample, sequenced in a study of technical replicates of blood from a handful of donors. Assay: immunoSEQ multiplex PCR; the TCRdb copy retains only in-frame clones and omits some. The data hold 45,000 to 60,000 clones, with 75% to 95% observed a single time. The source material was PBMCs. The origin of the receptors is a human donor in good health. Some clones in this sample may be carry-over from other donors' samples. CDR3s leave out the opening cysteine and the closing phenylalanine or tryptophan.

V gene	J gene	CDR3 protein
TRBV5-4	TRBJ2-5	ASRPGTQETQY
TRBV5-3	TRBJ1-1	ARSFDSPEAF
TRBV5-1	TRBJ2-1	ASSPSIRTGGRDDEQF
TRBV11-2	TRBJ1-2	ASSLSAGGGYT
TRBV6-5	TRBJ1-6	ASNPTGGNSPLH
TRBV19	TRBJ1-5	ASRTTGGVQPQH
TRBV7-2	TRBJ2-1	ASSLSSGGWDEQF
TRBV20-1	TRBJ2-7	SGRGAYEQY
TRBV13	TRBJ2-1	ASSLFWPNNEQF
TRBV4-1	TRBJ2-5	ASSRTGLAPETQY
TRBV6-1	TRBJ2-1	ASSDPGTSGYNEQF
TRBV5-1	TRBJ2-3	ASSGDGGRPTDTQY
TRBV7-2	TRBJ2-7	ASSLFHQVEQY
TRBV7-2	TRBJ2-7	ASSFIGTGNEQY
TRBV5-8	TRBJ1-1	ASSFQVNTEAF
TRBV4-2	TRBJ1-6	ASSQDLRGNSPLH
TRBV7-7	TRBJ2-5	ASSLAPSGRETQY
TRBV5-1	TRBJ2-2	ASSNYPNTGELF
TRBV9	TRBJ1-1	ASSVVGTRGTEAF
TRBV7-9	TRBJ2-6	ASSSNRVSGANVLT
TRBV6-6	TRBJ1-2	ASSPLDRGNYGYT
TRBV5-1	TRBJ2-7	ASSLGVGYEQY
TRBV5-1	TRBJ2-7	ASSSGVSEQY
TRBV7-2	TRBJ2-5	ASSLWRQPGETQY
TRBV2	TRBJ2-1	ASSAAGGIGEQF
TRBV15	TRBJ2-5	ATSRGGGLPQETQY
TRBV7-9	TRBJ2-7	ASSLGDRRSYEQY
TRBV7-7	TRBJ2-5	ASSLTGLAFETQY
TRBV18	TRBJ1-5	ASSPEVGDQPQH
TRBV6-4	TRBJ2-3	ASSDRAGVGTDTQY
TRBV6-5	TRBJ1-1	ASKRTGAPEAF
TRBV15	TRBJ2-7	ATSSGQGVVYEQY
TRBV7-8	TRBJ1-2	ASSLNRAEGYT
TRBV4-1	TRBJ2-1	ASSQDGGGEQF
TRBV18	TRBJ2-3	ASSPTSSTDTQY
TRBV7-9	TRBJ2-1	ASSSSWGTSGGGNEQF
TRBV5-1	TRBJ2-1	ASSLASRQGGHEQF
TRBV6-6	TRBJ1-1	ASSYGPGIGEAF
TRBV7-2	TRBJ2-1	ASSQSPYNEQF
TRBV18	TRBJ1-2	ASSLRTESYGYT